Detailed here is one T cell receptor (beta chain). Its antigen target is currently unknown. Base qualities are missing; no much larger clone stands one base away. Library prep was done by the immunoSEQ multiplex PCR assay. For the multiplex PCR, a mixture combining 60 forward primers for TCR Vbeta segments and 13 reverse primers for TCR Jbeta segments was used. The CDR3 region of rearranged TCR beta genes was amplified from genomic DNA with a multiplex PCR assay. Amplified TCR beta libraries were sequenced as 87-base-pair reads on the Illumina HiSeq System. The original methods were these. A later analysis counted around 72 million unique TCR beta chains across the 600 to 850 repertoires, and roughly 11 million of these chains were shared by at least two donors. Raw reads were error-corrected and collapsed into unique sequences with a nearest-neighbor algorithm that merged closely related sequences to remove PCR and sequencing errors. CDR3 sequences were aligned to IMGT reference sequences to assign V, D and J gene segments. For a sequence to be retained, a match of at least six nucleotides was required to both a V gene segment and a J gene segment. Rearrangements were called productive when the CDR3 lacked stop codons and stayed in frame with V and J; all others were non-productive. CDR3 was defined by IMGT convention, running from the second conserved V-encoded cysteine to the conserved J-encoded phenylalanine. The earlier analysis of 587 of the donors excluded sequences that lacked an unambiguous match to a single V gene segment. An earlier analysis of several hundred of the donors called V segments functional above 56.7% productive rearrangements and segregating when the between-donor standard deviation exceeded 5%. A statistical classification framework was developed to diagnose cytomegalovirus status using the catalog of TCR beta chain sequences. In a later analysis, V and J genes were assigned by comparing TCR nucleotide sequences against IMGT/GENE-DB human TR gene sequences. Using the TCRdist pipeline, a later analysis assigned CDR3 sequences along with most-parsimonious VDJ recombination scenarios. In a later analysis, each TCR beta chain was defined by its CDR3 amino acid sequence together with its V-gene family, and reads lacking a unique V-gene family were excluded. A later analysis removed over 500 highly shared, low-generation-probability nucleotide sequences to deal with suspected cross-contamination and a sequencing artifact. A later analysis calculated a clonal expansion index for each public chain from normalized within-repertoire ranks of inferred template counts. In a later analysis, generation probabilities were computed using a VDJ recombination model fitted to out-of-frame rearrangements, and the results were checked against IGoR. A later analysis scored TCR-TCR, TCR-HLA and TCR-CMV co-occurrence with hypergeometric tests, applying a repertoire-size bias correction to TCR pairs. A later analysis estimated false discovery rates by permuting HLA or CMV assignments 20 times. A later analysis grouped co-occurring TCRs with DBSCAN, adding TCRdist sequence similarity when clustering within HLA-allele-positive subsets. Repertoires with fewer than 30,000 or more than 120,000 public chains, plus five repertoires with anomalous nucleotide sharing, were excluded from co-occurrence clustering. As stored in TCRdb, this immuneACCESS dataset retains in-frame rearrangements with V and J assigned. A fraction of the clones does not appear; measured against another copy, unresolved V genes explain less than half of the discrepancy, and the remainder lacks a known reason. D and trimming come from the DNA, and the V and J calls and clone size come from that table. The sample has roughly 200,000 clones on record, around four fifths of them singletons. The ten largest clones represent 2.5% to 3.5% of the sample.

The source of the sample is a study of cytomegalovirus exposure and HLA in healthy donors (dated by TCRdb to 2016 to 2017). In terms of the full investigation: An earlier analysis of 587 of the donors reported approximately 280 Gb of sequence data and around 100 million unique TCR beta sequences obtained from 180 million or so T cells. The study profiled the T cell repertoires of under 850 subjects by immunosequencing and related them to cytomegalovirus serostatus. Of the 300 to 500 genotyped donors, approximately 81% were placed in the genetic ancestry cluster associated with self-reported Caucasian donors. A later analysis re-analyzed previously published TCR beta repertoires from approximately 670 donors and added high-resolution HLA genotyping to study TCR occurrence patterns. HLA typing included class I and class II loci at four-digit resolution. Across 398 genotyped donors of the cohort, an average of about 240,000 unique TCR beta nucleotide sequences per donor were sequenced, and roughly a sixth of those sequences were non-productive. Roughly 5 DR-DQ haplotypes were handled as single units for association and clustering, since linkage in the cohort was strong. Typing coverage differed by locus: A, B, C, DRB1 and DQB1 were typed in about 620-640 donors, DQA1 in 522, DPA1 in over 600, and DPB1 in approximately 450. Genome-wide SNP genotypes for about 60% of the roughly 670 donors were used in a later genetic analysis, which treated that subset as a discovery cohort. Besides the first cohort of 550 to 750 subjects, a separate validation cohort made up of 90 to 150 different subjects was used. The later analysis used no new phenotypic data to find candidate immune exposures, relying instead on TCR beta sequences and their occurrence across donors. All discovery cohort repertoires had been generated on a single sequencing platform. The study aimed to test whether cataloging public T cell receptors could reveal signatures of past pathogen exposure. An early release covering roughly 640 HLA-typed donors comprised about 300 gigabases of sequencing data and approximately 85 million unique TCR sequences. To predict cytomegalovirus infection status, the study combined high-throughput TCR immunosequencing, statistical association of individual TCRs with disease status, and machine learning. An earlier analysis of more than 450 of the donors used high-throughput TCR beta sequencing to judge whether each TCR beta V gene segment behaved as functional or pseudogenic. Donor age, sex, ethnicity and CMV serostatus were compiled together with the repertoire data.

Points the paper makes about the study in general: Roughly uniform sequencing depth across donors was assumed in presence/absence analyses, although this assumption may not hold. According to a later genetic analysis, donors in an Asian-associated ancestry cluster had fewer N-insertions in productive TCRs than the approximately 630-donor mean. The authors suggested that the approach could potentially be extended to other disease states and immunological phenotypes. In an earlier analysis of about 600 of the donors, most TCR beta V segments appeared in productive rearrangements about 90% or about 30% of the time, broadly matching IMGT annotations. A later genetic analysis associated a missense DCLRE1C variant with V-gene and J-gene trimming of TCR beta chains, and an independent cohort replicated the association. Three of the identified cytomegalovirus-associated TCR beta chains were confirmed in vitro to be specific for cytomegalovirus antigens. A later analysis found that HLA-associated TCR beta chains were more clonally expanded and had lower generation probabilities than equally common non-associated chains. A later analysis found that most CMV-associated TCR beta chains appeared HLA-restricted, with HLA associations seemingly driven largely by CMV exposure. According to a later analysis, TCR association rates differed among HLA loci, with DRB1 alleles showing the most associated TCRs and HLA-C alleles showing the fewest. A further reported finding was that TCR beta sequences accurately predicted the HLA-A and HLA-B alleles for most subjects in the first cohort. This cohort had only TCR beta chains sequenced, and the lack of alpha or paired-chain data limited which features could be detected. When HLA alleles, especially DR and DQ, strongly co-occurred, TCR associations were difficult to assign to individual alleles. Linkage disequilibrium might explain the correlated functional status among segregating V segments, but an unknown experimental factor could not be ruled out. While some public TCRs were present in many individuals, most TCR sequences turned up only very rarely across donors. At a false discovery rate of 0.05, a later analysis linked about 16,000 TCR beta sequences to specific HLA alleles. For the cohort, immune exposure information was limited to CMV serostatus. The 87-base-pair reads could not distinguish some IMGT-functional V segments, including TRBV6-2 and TRBV6-3, so those segments were excluded. Because counts were too low, 15 to 20 rarely observed V segments, including chromosome 9 orphons, were excluded from the earlier analysis of some 590 of the donors. The classifier was reported to diagnose cytomegalovirus status with high specificity and sensitivity in both the original cohort and the validation cohort. Because HLA typing was missing for some donors at each locus, association tests included only the typed subset. A group of highly shared sequence variants was considered likely to be a technical artifact of the sequencing pipeline. The study gave a list of about 150 TCR beta chains associated with cytomegalovirus. A later analysis reported that several top co-occurrence clusters appeared linked to parvovirus B19, influenza, CMV and Epstein-Barr virus.

The germline V gene gives CDR1 as SNHLY and CDR2 as FYNNEI. Between the V and J ends, shortened by 4 bases and 8 bases respectively, the junction contains 12 bases. The CDR3 runs 13 residues from the cysteine to the phenylalanine. Only CDR3 DNA is held: 39 bases, read in frame from base 1. In total, roughly 670 healthy bone marrow donors made up the cohort. All cohort members were sampled while nominally healthy, although unrecorded immune exposures were likely present. The donor was CMV seronegative and belonged to the group of 352 seronegative cohort members. Each donor provided a peripheral blood sample, and peripheral blood mononuclear cells were used for TCR beta sequencing. Genomic DNA extraction from the blood cell samples was performed with the Qiagen DNeasy Blood Extraction Kit.

The material sequenced was PBMCs. This receptor was taken from a woman aged 40-49 years in good health and CMV-seronegative. The chain joins TRBV2 to TRBJ2-1; 6 matching bases give a weak D call of TRBD1. The CDR3 protein: CASSGTAYDEQFF. The nucleotides are TGTGCCAGCAGTGGGACAGCGTACGATGAGCAGTTCTTC.